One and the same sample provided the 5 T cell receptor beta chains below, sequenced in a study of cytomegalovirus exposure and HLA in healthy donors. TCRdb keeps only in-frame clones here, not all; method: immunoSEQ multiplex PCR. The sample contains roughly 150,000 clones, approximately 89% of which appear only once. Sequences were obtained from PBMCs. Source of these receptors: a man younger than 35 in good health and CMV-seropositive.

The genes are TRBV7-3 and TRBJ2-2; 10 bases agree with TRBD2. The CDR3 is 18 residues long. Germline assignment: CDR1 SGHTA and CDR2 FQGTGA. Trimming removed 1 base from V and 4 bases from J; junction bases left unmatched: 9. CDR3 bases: TGTGCCAGCAGCTTAAAGAATGTGGCTAGCGGGAGCACCGGGGAGCTGTTTTTT. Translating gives CASSLKNVASGSTGELFF.

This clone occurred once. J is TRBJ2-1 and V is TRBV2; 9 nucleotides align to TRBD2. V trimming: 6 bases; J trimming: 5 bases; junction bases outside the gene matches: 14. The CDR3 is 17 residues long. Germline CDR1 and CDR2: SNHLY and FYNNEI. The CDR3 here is CASRPSGSGSINNEQFF. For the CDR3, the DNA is TGTGCCAGCAGGCCTTCGGGTAGCGGGAGTATCAACAATGAGCAGTTCTTC.

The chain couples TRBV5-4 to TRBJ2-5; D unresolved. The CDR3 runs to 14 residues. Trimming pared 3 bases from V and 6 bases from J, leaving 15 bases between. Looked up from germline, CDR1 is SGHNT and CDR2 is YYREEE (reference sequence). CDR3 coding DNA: TGTGCCAGCAGCTCCCCCCTCCAGTTTAAGACCCAGTACTTC. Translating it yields CASSSPLQFKTQYF.

The DNA of the CDR3 is TGTGCCAGCAGCTTTGGCTCCGGGGAGCTGTTTTTT. This gives the protein CASSFGSGELFF. The chain employs TRBV11-3 and TRBJ2-2; D is unclear. Germline lookup yields CDR1 SGHNT and CDR2 YENEEA. With 3 bases removed from V and 6 bases from J, the gap between germline ends came to 5 bases. The CDR3 is made up of 12 amino acids.

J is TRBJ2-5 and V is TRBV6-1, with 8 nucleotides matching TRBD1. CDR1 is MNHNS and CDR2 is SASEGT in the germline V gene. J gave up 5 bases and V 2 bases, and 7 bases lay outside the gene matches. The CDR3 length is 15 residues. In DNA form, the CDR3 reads TGTGCCAGCAGTGAACCCGGGACAGGCAGTGAGACCCAGTACTTC. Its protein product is CASSEPGTGSETQYF.